This TCR beta chain came from a study of T cells after yellow fever vaccination. Study outcomes and limitations: Overall, a small share of clonotypes was seen in both CD4 and CD8 compartments.

The CDR3 sequence is 15 residues long. Germline CDR1 reads LGHNA; CDR2 reads YSLEER. V lost 4 bases to trimming and J lost 3 bases; unmatched junction nucleotides: 4. Only a few counts were recorded for this clonotype. Antigen specificity is unknown. As TCR cDNA was made by 5'RACE template switching, a universal primer site and UMIs were added. TCRdb redid the calling of the 5' RACE reads with MiXCR, one entry per CDR3 protein. The table records approximately 350,000 distinct CDR3 sequences, approximately 10% of them present only once. This sequence originates from a man aged 18 to 29 who received the YFV17D yellow fever vaccine. V is TRBV4-3 and J is TRBJ2-2; the match to TRBD2 covers 8 bases. The specimen comprised PBMCs, sampled on the day of the first yellow fever vaccination. Here the CDR3 reads CASSLERGHTGELFF. DNA for the CDR3: TGCGCCAGCAGCCTAGAGCGGGGGCACACCGGGGAGCTGTTTTTT.